This T cell receptor beta chain was captured in a study of T cell repertoires in cytomegalovirus infection. This CDR3 comprises 15 residues. The V gene end was trimmed by 6 bases and the J gene end by 3 bases; junction bases not matched to a gene: 10. This clonotype was detected many times. TCRdb reprocessed the reads via MiXCR and lists one record per CDR3 protein. This sample has roughly 600,000 distinct CDR3 sequences, with 20% to 25% found just once. The receptor comes from a human donor in good health (CMV status not recorded). Some clones in this sample may be carry-over from other donors' samples. The material sequenced was CD8+ T cells from PBMCs. This chain joins TRBV12-3 or TRBV12-4 and TRBJ2-7, with 8 positions matching TRBD1. CDR3 nucleotides: TGTGCCAGCAGCTCCGGGACAGGAATTTTCTACGAGCAGTACTTC. Translation gives CASSSGTGIFYEQYF.